This T cell receptor (beta chain) was obtained from a study of T cell responses to AZD1222 COVID-19 vaccine. About the study: Analyses pooled second doses at about 4 or about 12 weeks. General study findings and limits: Spike-specific TCR breadth and depth rose after two AZD1222 doses. There were repertoire samples only from the period after the peak T cell response. Seropositive status at baseline applied to only 5 or 6 AZD1222 recipients.

On this clone: The antigen remains undetermined.

The CDR3 totals 15 residues. Germline V lookup: CDR1 SEHNR, CDR2 FQNEAQ (reference sequence). V was clipped by 7 bases and J by 3 bases; unmatched bases: 5. TCRdb's table, derived via immunoSEQ multiplex PCR, lists solely in-frame clones and lacks some. Here the sample spans just over 60,000 clones, more than 70% being singletons. The source was peripheral blood, collected on day 0 of AZD1222 vaccination. This clonotype originated in an adult in good health. The chain joins TRBV7-9 to TRBJ2-1, with 11 positions matching TRBD2. Here the CDR3 DNA reads TGTGCCAGCATCCCTAGCGGGGGGCTCTACAATGAGCAGTTCTTC. It specifies CASIPSGGLYNEQFF.